The text below deals with one T cell receptor (beta chain). The CDR3 totals 12 residues. V was shortened by 5 bases and J by 4 bases, with 6 bases between the two germline ends. CDR1 and CDR2 from the germline V gene are SGHTA and FQGNSA. The data were obtained in a study of blood T cell repertoires in COVID-19. The overall study: Collection of acute and convalescent COVID-19 samples took place in the United States, Italy and Spain. Nucleic acid was either cDNA or gDNA, and it came from T cells, B-cell-depleted T cells, or PBMCs.

Generated by immunoSEQ multiplex PCR, the TCRdb table keeps only in-frame clones and is missing some. In the table there are a few hundred thousand clones, roughly 82% of which are singletons. This TCR was recovered from a woman aged 40 to 50 who had recovered from COVID-19. The rearrangement links TRBV7-2 to TRBJ1-3; D not resolved. Material for sequencing was peripheral blood. The CDR3 region is CASSQRGNTIYF. The CDR3 DNA reads as TGTGCCAGCAGCCAGCGAGGAAACACCATATATTTT.